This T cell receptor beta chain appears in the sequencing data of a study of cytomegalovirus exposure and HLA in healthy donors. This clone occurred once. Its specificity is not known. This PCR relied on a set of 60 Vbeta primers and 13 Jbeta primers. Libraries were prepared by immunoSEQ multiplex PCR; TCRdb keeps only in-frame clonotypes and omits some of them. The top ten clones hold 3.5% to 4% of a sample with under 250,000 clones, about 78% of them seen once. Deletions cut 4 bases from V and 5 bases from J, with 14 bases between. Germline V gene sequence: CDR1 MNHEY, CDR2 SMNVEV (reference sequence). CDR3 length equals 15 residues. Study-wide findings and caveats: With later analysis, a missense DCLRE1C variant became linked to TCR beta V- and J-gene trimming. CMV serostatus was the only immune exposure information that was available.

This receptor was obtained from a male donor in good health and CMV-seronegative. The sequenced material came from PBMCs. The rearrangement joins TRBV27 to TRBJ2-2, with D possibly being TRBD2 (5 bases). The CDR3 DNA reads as TGTGCCAGCAGTTCTGGGAGATTAAGGACCGGGGAGCTGTTTTTT. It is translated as CASSSGRLRTGELFF.